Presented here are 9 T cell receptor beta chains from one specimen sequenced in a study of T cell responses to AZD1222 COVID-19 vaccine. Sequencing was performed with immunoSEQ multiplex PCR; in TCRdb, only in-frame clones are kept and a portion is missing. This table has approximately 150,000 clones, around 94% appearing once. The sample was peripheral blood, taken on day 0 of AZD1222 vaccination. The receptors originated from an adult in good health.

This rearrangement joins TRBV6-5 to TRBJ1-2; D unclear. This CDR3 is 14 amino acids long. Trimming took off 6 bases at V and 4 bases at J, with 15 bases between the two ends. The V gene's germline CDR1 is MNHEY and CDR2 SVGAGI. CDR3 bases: TGTGCCAGCAGATCGACCGGCGTTGGCTATGGCTACACCTTC. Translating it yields CASRSTGVGYGYTF.

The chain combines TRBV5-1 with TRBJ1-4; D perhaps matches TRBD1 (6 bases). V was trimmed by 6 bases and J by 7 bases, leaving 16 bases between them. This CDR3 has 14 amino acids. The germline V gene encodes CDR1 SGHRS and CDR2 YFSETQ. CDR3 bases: TGCGCCAGCACTGAACAGGGCCTGAGTGAAAAACTGTTTTTT. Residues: CASTEQGLSEKLFF.

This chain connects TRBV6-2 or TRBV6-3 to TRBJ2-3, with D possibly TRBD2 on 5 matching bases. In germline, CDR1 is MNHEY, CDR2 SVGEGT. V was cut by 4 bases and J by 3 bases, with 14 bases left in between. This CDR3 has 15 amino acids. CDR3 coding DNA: TGTGCCAGCAGTTCCTCGTCTAGGAGGACAGATACGCAGTATTTT. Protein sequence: CASSSSSRRTDTQYF.

CDR3 protein: CASRQGAREKLFF. As DNA, the CDR3 is TGTGCCAGCAGACAGGGGGCCAGGGAAAAACTGTTTTTT. This sequence joins TRBV28 and TRBJ1-4; 9 nucleotides match TRBD1. This CDR3 spans 13 amino acids. V trimming: 6 bases; J trimming: 8 bases; junction bases outside the gene matches: 4. Germline CDR1 and CDR2: MDHEN and SYDVKM.

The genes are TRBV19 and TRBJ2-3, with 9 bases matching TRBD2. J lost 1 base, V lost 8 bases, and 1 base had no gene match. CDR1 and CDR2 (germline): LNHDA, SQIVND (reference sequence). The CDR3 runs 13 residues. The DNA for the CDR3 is TGTGCCAGTCGGACTAGCGGCACAGATACGCAGTATTTT. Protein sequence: CASRTSGTDTQYF.

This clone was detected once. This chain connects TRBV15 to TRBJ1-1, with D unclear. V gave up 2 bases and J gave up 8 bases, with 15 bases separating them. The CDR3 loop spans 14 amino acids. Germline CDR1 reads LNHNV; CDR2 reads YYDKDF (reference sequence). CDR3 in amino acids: CATSRSGGSEEAFF. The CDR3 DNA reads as TGTGCCACCAGCAGATCCGGTGGTAGTGAGGAAGCTTTCTTT.

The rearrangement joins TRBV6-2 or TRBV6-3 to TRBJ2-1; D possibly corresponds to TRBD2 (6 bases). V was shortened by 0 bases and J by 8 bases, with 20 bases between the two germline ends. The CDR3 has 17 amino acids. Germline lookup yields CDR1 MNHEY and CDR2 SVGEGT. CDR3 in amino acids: CASSYSRVGGGMDEQFF. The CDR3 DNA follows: TGTGCCAGCAGTTACTCGAGGGTTGGGGGAGGTATGGATGAGCAGTTCTTC.

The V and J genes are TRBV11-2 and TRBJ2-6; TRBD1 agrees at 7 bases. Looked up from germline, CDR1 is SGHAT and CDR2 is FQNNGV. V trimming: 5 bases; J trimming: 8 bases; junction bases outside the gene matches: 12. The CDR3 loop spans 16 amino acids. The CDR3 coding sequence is TGTGCCAGCAGCGGCCAGGGACAGATTAAGACCAACGTCCTGACTTTC. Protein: CASSGQGQIKTNVLTF. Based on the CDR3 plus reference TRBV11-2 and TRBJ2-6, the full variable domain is EAGVAQSPRYKIIEKRQSVAFWCNPISGHATLYWYQQILGQGPKLLIQFQNNGVVDDSQLPKDRFSAERLKGVDSTLKIQPAKLEDSAVYLCASSGQGQIKTNVLTFGAGSRLTVL.

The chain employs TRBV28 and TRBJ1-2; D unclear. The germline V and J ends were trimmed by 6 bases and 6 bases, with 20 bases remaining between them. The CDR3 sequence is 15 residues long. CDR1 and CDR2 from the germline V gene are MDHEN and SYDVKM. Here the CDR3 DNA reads TGTGCCAGCAGCCGGCGGGCAGGCAAGTGGGATGGCTACACCTTC. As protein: CASSRRAGKWDGYTF.